This T cell receptor (beta chain) derives from a study of blood T cell repertoires in COVID-19 (dated by TCRdb to the early 2020s). Study-wide context: Collaborator samples came from the United States, Italy and Spain and covered acute and convalescent phases of COVID-19. The material from the prospective study consisted of cDNA or gDNA derived from T cells, B-cell-depleted T cells, or PBMCs. Subjects who had been exposed to COVID-19, were actively infected with it, or had recovered from it provided the deeply sampled blood TCRbeta repertoires that made up the dataset. The repertoires were made available in a free public database intended to serve as a resource for research on the immune response to SARS-CoV-2. The sample metadata nearly always contained a de-identified subject ID, COVID-19 status, age in years and sex. The samples were drawn from the first 160 participants of the ongoing ImmuneRACE study and from some 1,300 subjects provided by 6 global collaborators. Where available, HLA class I and class II types were taken from metadata supplied by the sample provider and were not determined by assay-based typing.

TCRbeta CDR3 regions were amplified from genomic DNA by means of the immunoSEQ Assay, a bias-controlled multiplex PCR. The study's processing was this. Nucleated cell counts per sample were estimated from amplification of reference gene primers within the assay. Sequence reads were collapsed and filtered to measure the absolute abundance of every unique TCRbeta CDR3 rearrangement. For each sample, productive Simpson clonality was calculated by taking the square root of Simpson's diversity index across productive rearrangements. TCRdb stores this immuneACCESS table with in-frame sequences only. Part of the clones is absent; in the studies checked, under half of the shortfall reflects unresolved V genes, and no reason is known for the rest. V and J calls plus clone size are reproduced from that table; the DNA served to infer D and trimming. The sample contains some 120,000 clones, approximately 87% of them found a single time. Jointly, the top ten make up around 2% of the sample.

The collaborating institutions used their own protocols to collect whole blood in K2EDTA tubes. For TCRbeta analysis, collaborators shipped samples as frozen whole blood, isolated PBMCs, or DNA extracted from either of those sample types. V and J lose 7 bases and 4 bases, and a span of 18 bases separates them. Taken from cysteine to phenylalanine, the CDR3 has 15 residues. The DNA shown is the 45-base CDR3, in frame from base 1. CDR1 and CDR2 (MNHEY, SMNVEV) derive from the germline V gene (reference sequence). The research as a whole found: The amount of clinical and demographic metadata varied by source and participant and was provided uncurated.

About this clone: Its target antigen remains unknown. No much larger clone is present one base from it, and per-base qualities are unavailable.

Recombination linked TRBV27 to TRBJ2-3, with TRBD2 perhaps the D gene, on 7 matching bases. Sequencing was performed on peripheral blood. The origin of this receptor is a man aged 25 to 45 with acute or convalescent COVID-19. Here the CDR3 is given as CASIRLGRGSDTQYF. Read as DNA, the sequence is TGTGCCAGCATAAGATTAGGGAGGGGGTCAGATACGCAGTATTTT.